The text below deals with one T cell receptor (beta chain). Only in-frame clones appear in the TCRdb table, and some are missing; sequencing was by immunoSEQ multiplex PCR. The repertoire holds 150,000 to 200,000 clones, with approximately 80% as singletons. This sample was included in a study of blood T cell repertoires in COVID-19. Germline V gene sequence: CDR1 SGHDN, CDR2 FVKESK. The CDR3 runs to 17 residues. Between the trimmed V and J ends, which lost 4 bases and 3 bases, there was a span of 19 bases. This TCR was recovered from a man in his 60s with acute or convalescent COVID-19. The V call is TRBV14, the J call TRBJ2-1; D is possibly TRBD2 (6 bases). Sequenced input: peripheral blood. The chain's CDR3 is CASSLSSEGPIYNEQFF. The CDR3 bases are TGTGCCAGCAGCCTGTCTAGCGAGGGGCCGATCTACAATGAGCAGTTCTTC.